This T cell receptor beta chain stems from a study of cytomegalovirus exposure and HLA in healthy donors. The protocol was immunoSEQ multiplex PCR, while the TCRdb copy is restricted to in-frame clones and leaves out a portion. The sample carries approximately 39,000 clones, 90% to 95% recorded once. The CDR3 runs 14 residues. The V gene end was trimmed by 4 bases and the J gene end by 8 bases; junction bases not matched to a gene: 5. Germline lookup yields CDR1 MDHEN and CDR2 SYDVKM. Sequencing was done on a sample of PBMCs. The chain recombines TRBV28 with TRBJ1-4, with TRBD1 matching 9 bases. This receptor was obtained from a man aged 18 to 29 in good health and CMV-seronegative. The DNA for the CDR3 is TGTGCCAGCAGTTCCCAAGGGACAGGGGAAAAACTGTTTTTT. Amino acid sequence: CASSSQGTGEKLFF.